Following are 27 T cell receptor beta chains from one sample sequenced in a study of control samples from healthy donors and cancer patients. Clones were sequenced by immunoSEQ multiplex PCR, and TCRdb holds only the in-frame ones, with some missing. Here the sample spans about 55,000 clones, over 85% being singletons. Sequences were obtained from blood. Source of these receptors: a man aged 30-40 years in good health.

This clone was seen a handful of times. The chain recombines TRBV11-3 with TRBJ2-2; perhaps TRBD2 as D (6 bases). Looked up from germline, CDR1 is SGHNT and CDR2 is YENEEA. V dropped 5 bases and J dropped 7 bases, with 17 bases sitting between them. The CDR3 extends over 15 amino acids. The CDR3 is CASSDDGSADGELFF. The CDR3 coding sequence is TGTGCCAGCAGCGATGACGGGAGTGCGGACGGGGAGCTGTTTTTT.

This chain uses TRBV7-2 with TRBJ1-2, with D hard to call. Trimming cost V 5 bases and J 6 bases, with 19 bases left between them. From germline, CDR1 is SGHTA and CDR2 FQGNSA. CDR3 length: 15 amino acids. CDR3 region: CASSPAAGRWDGYTF. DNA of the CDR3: TGTGCCAGCAGCCCCGCGGCAGGCCGATGGGATGGCTACACCTTC.

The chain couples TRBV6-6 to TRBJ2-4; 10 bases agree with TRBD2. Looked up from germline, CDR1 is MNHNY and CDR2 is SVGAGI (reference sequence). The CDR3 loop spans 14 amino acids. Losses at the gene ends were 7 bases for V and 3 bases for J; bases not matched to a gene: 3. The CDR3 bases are TGTGCCAGCACCACTAGCGGGGTCAAAAACATTCAGTACTTC. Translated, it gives CASTTSGVKNIQYF.

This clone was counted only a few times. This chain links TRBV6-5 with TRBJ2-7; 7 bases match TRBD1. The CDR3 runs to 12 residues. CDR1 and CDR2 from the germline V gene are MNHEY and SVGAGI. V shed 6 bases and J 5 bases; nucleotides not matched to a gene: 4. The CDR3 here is CASRRDRHEQYF. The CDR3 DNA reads TGTGCCAGCAGGAGGGACAGACACGAGCAGTACTTC.

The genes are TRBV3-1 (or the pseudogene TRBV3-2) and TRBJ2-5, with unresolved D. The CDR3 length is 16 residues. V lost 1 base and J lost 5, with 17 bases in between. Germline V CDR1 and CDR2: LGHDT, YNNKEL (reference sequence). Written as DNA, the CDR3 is TGTGCCAGCAGCCAAGGGGTCCCCGCCGGTGGGGAGACCCAGTACTTC. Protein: CASSQGVPAGGETQYF.

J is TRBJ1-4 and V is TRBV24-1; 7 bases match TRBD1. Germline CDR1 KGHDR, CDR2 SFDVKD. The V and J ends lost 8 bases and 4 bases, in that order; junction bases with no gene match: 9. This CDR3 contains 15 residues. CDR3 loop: CATNGDSLINEKLFF. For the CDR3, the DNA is TGTGCCACCAATGGGGACAGCCTCATTAATGAAAAACTGTTTTTT.

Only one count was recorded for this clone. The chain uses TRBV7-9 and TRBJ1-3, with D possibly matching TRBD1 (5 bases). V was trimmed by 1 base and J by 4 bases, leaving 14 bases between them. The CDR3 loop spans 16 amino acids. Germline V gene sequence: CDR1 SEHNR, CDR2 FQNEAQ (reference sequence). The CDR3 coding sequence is TGTGCCAGCAGCTTAGTCGGACCCAGGGTCGGAAACACCATATATTTT. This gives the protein CASSLVGPRVGNTIYF.

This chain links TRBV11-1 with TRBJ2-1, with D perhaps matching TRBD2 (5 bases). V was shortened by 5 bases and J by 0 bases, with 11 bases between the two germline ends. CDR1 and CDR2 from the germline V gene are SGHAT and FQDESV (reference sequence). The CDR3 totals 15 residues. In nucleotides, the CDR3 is TGTGCCAGCAGCCTTGAGCGGCGCTCCTACAATGAGCAGTTCTTC. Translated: CASSLERRSYNEQFF.

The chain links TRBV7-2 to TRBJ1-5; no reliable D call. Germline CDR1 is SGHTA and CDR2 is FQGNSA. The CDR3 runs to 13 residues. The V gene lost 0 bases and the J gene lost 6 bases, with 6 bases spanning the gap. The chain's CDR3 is CASSLAVSQPQHF. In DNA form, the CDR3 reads TGTGCCAGCAGCTTAGCGGTTTCTCAGCCCCAGCATTTT. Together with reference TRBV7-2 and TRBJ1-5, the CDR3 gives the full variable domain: GAGVSQSPSNKVTEKGKDVELRCDPISGHTALYWYRQSLGQGLEFLIYFQGNSAPDKSGLPSDRFSAERTGGSVSTLTIQRTQQEDSAVYLCASSLAVSQPQHFGDGTRLSIL.

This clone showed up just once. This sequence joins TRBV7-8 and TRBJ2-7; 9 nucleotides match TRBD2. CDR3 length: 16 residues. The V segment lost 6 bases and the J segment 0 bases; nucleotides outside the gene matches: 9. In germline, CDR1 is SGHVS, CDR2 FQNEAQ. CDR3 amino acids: CASRNLFSGSSYEQYF. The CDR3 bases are TGTGCCAGCAGGAATCTCTTTAGCGGGAGCTCCTACGAGCAGTACTTC.

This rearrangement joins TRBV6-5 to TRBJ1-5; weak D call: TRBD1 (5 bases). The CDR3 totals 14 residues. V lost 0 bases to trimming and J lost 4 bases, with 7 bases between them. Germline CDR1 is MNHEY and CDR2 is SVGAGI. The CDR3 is CASSYSWGNQPQHF. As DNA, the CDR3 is TGTGCCAGCAGTTACTCTTGGGGGAATCAGCCCCAGCATTTT.

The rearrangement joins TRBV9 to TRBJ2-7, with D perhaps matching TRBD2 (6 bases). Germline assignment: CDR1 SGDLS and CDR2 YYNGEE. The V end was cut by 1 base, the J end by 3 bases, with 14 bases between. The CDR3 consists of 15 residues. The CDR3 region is CASSVTVASVYEQYF. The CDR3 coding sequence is TGTGCCAGCAGCGTAACCGTCGCTAGCGTCTACGAGCAGTACTTC.

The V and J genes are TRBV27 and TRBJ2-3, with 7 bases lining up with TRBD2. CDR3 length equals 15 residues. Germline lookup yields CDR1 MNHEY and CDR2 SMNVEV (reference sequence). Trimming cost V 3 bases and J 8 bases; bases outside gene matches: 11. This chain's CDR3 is CASSFWGRTGGTQYF. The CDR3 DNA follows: TGTGCCAGCAGTTTTTGGGGGAGGACGGGGGGTACGCAGTATTTT.

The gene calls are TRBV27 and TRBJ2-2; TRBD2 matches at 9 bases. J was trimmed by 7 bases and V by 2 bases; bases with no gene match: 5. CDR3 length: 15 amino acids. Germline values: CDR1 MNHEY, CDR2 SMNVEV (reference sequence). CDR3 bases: TGTGCCAGCAGTTTAGCGGGAGGGTGGCACGGGGAGCTGTTTTTT. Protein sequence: CASSLAGGWHGELFF.

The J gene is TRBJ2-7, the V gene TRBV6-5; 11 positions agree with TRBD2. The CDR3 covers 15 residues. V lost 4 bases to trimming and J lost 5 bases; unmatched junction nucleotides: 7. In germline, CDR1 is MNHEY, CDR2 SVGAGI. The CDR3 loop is CASSLGSGRVDEQYF. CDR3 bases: TGTGCCAGCAGTTTAGGTAGCGGGAGGGTTGACGAGCAGTACTTC.

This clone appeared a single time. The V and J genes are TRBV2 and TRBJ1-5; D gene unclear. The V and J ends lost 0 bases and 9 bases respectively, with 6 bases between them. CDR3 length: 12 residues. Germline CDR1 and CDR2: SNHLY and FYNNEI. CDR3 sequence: CASSEALLPQHF. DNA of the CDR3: TGTGCCAGCAGTGAAGCGCTTCTGCCCCAGCATTTT. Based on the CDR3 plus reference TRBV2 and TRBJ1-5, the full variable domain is EPEVTQTPSHQVTQMGQEVILRCVPISNHLYFYWYRQILGQKVEFLVSFYNNEISEKSEIFDDQFSVERPDGSNFTLKIRSTKLEDSAMYFCASSEALLPQHFGDGTRLSIL.

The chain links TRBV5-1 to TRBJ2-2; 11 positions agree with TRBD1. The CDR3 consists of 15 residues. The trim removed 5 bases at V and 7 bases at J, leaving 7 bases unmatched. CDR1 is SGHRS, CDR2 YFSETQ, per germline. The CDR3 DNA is TGCGCCAGCAGGCCGGACAGGGGGCGCGGCGGGGAGCTGTTTTTT. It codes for CASRPDRGRGGELFF.

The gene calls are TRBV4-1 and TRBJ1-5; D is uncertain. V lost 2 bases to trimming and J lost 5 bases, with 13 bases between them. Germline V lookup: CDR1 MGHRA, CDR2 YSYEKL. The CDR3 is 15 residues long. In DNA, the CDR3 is TGCGCCAGCAGCCAAAGGGCCCGGGGAGATCAGCCCCAGCATTTT. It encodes CASSQRARGDQPQHF.

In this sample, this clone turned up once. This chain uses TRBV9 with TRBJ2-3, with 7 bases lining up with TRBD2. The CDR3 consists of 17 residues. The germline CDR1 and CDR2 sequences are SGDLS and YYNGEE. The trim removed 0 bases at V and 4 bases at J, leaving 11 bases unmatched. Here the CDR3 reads CASSVAPAGATPDTQYF. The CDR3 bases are TGTGCCAGCAGCGTAGCTCCTGCGGGAGCCACCCCAGATACGCAGTATTTT.

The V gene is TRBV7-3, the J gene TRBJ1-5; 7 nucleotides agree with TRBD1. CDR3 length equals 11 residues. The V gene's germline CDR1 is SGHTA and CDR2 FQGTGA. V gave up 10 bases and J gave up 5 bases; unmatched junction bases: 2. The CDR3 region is CANTGDQPQHF. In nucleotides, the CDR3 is TGTGCCAATACAGGGGATCAGCCCCAGCATTTT.

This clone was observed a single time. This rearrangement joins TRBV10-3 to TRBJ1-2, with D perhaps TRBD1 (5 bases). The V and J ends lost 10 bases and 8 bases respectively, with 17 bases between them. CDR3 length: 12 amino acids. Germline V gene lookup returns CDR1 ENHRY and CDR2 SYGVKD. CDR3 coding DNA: TGTGCCACCACGTCCGGGGGGGTGGGCTACACCTTC. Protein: CATTSGGVGYTF.

CDR3 nucleotides: TGTGCCAGCACCCTCCCGGGACAGGGAAATGAAAAACTGTTTTTT. Translating gives CASTLPGQGNEKLFF. The chain is built from TRBV6-5 and TRBJ1-4; 9 bases map to TRBD1. CDR1 is MNHEY, CDR2 SVGAGI, per germline. V dropped 7 bases and J dropped 5; count of bases not matched to a gene: 8. The CDR3 totals 15 residues.

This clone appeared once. The CDR3 bases are TGTGCCAGCAGCGTAACCGGGGACTCTGAAGCTTTCTTT. It encodes CASSVTGDSEAFF. The V gene is TRBV9, the J gene TRBJ1-1, with D maybe TRBD1 (5 bases). CDR3 length equals 13 residues. CDR1 SGDLS and CDR2 YYNGEE come from the germline V gene. Trimming left V 1 base short and J 6 bases short, with 10 bases between.

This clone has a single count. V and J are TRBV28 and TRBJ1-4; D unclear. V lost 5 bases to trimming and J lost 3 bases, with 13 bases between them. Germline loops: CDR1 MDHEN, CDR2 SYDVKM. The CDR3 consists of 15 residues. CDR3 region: CASSPPGTANEKLFF. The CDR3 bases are TGTGCCAGCAGTCCCCCGGGCACCGCTAATGAAAAACTGTTTTTT.

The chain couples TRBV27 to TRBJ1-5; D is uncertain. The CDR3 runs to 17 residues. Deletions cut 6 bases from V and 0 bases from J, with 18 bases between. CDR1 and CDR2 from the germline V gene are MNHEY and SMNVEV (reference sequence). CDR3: CASSRRPAGDSNQPQHF. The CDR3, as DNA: TGTGCCAGCAGCCGACGACCCGCCGGGGATAGCAATCAGCCCCAGCATTTT.

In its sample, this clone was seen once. CDR3 sequence: CASSPTGLSNEKLFF. The CDR3 nucleotides read TGTGCCAGCAGCCCGACAGGGCTATCGAATGAAAAACTGTTTTTT. The J gene is TRBJ1-4, the V gene TRBV11-2; TRBD1 agrees at 7 bases. The J segment lost 5 bases and the V segment lost 5 bases, leaving 8 bases of the junction unmatched. The CDR3 totals 15 residues. Germline V lookup: CDR1 SGHAT, CDR2 FQNNGV.

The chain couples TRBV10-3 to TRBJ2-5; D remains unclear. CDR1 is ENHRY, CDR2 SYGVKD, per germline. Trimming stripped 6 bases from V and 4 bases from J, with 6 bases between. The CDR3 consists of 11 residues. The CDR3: CAIRLGETQYF. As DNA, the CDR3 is TGTGCCATCAGGCTGGGAGAGACCCAGTACTTC.